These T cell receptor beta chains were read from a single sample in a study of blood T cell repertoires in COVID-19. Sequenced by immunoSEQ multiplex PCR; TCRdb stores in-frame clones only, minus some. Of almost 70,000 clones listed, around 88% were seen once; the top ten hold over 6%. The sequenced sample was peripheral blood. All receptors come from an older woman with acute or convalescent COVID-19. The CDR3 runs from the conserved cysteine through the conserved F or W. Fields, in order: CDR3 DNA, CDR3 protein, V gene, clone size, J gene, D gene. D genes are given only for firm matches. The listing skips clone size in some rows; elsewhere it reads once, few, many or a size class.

CDR3nt: TGTGCCAGCAGCTCCCGGGACAGGGATATCACAGATACGCAGTATTTT; CDR3aa: CASSSRDRDITDTQYF; v_gene: TRBV7-6; abundance: .; j_gene: TRBJ2-3; d_gene: TRBD1
CDR3nt: TGTGCCAGTAGATCTCGGGGGGGAGACTACAATGAGCAGTTCTTC; CDR3aa: CASRSRGGDYNEQFF; v_gene: TRBV19; abundance: .; j_gene: TRBJ2-1; d_gene: TRBD2
CDR3nt: TGCGCCAGCAGCTGGGGGACTAGCGGTGCCACCGGGGAGCTGTTTTTT; CDR3aa: CASSWGTSGATGELFF; v_gene: TRBV5-1; abundance: once; j_gene: TRBJ2-2; d_gene: TRBD2
CDR3nt: TGTGCCAGCAGTCCTAGGGGAGGGGAGGAAGCCCCTGGGGGGTTCTTC; CDR3aa: CASSPRGGEEAPGGFF; v_gene: TRBV28; abundance: .; j_gene: TRBJ2-1; d_gene: TRBD2
CDR3nt: TGTGCCAGCAGACCTAGGAGAGGGCCGAACACTGAAGCTTTCTTT; CDR3aa: CASRPRRGPNTEAFF; v_gene: TRBV7-8; abundance: .; j_gene: TRBJ1-1; d_gene: .
CDR3nt: TGTGCCAGTAGTCTCGGACAGAACACTGAAGCTTTCTTT; CDR3aa: CASSLGQNTEAFF; v_gene: TRBV19; abundance: many; j_gene: TRBJ1-1; d_gene: .
CDR3nt: TGTGCCAGTAGTTTAATAGACAGGGATACTGAAGCTTTCTTT; CDR3aa: CASSLIDRDTEAFF; v_gene: TRBV19; abundance: .; j_gene: TRBJ1-1; d_gene: TRBD1
CDR3nt: TGTGCCAGCAGTCCGACTAGCGCTGAGCAGTTCTTC; CDR3aa: CASSPTSAEQFF; v_gene: TRBV27; abundance: .; j_gene: TRBJ2-1; d_gene: TRBD2
CDR3nt: TGTGCCAGCAGCTCTTTCGGACAGGGTCCTGAAGCTTTCTTT; CDR3aa: CASSSFGQGPEAFF; v_gene: TRBV7-9; abundance: .; j_gene: TRBJ1-1; d_gene: TRBD1
CDR3nt: TGTGCCAGCGGGAAGGGGGGGGGCGGTGAGACCCAGTACTTC; CDR3aa: CASGKGGGGETQYF; v_gene: TRBV6-5; abundance: .; j_gene: TRBJ2-5; d_gene: .
CDR3nt: TGTGCCAGCAGTCCTTTAAGGAGCTCTGGAAACACCATATATTTT; CDR3aa: CASSPLRSSGNTIYF; v_gene: TRBV6-5; abundance: once; j_gene: TRBJ1-3; d_gene: .
CDR3nt: TGCAGCGTTGAAGCCCGGGTAGATACGCAGTATTTT; CDR3aa: CSVEARVDTQYF; v_gene: TRBV29-1; abundance: .; j_gene: TRBJ2-3; d_gene: .
CDR3nt: TGTGCCAGCAGCATCGGACAGGGGGTCACAGATACGCAGTATTTT; CDR3aa: CASSIGQGVTDTQYF; v_gene: TRBV5-4; abundance: .; j_gene: TRBJ2-3; d_gene: TRBD1
CDR3nt: TGTGCCAGCACCCTGGGGACAGCCGCTAATGAAAAACTGTTTTTT; CDR3aa: CASTLGTAANEKLFF; v_gene: TRBV25-1; abundance: .; j_gene: TRBJ1-4; d_gene: TRBD1
CDR3nt: TGTGCCAGCTCACCACGACAGGGTAAGGGCCTGGACCAGCCCCAGCATTTT; CDR3aa: CASSPRQGKGLDQPQHF; v_gene: TRBV18; abundance: .; j_gene: TRBJ1-5; d_gene: TRBD1
CDR3nt: TGCGCCAGCAGCCCCCGGGACAGGGGCACAGATACGCAGTATTTT; CDR3aa: CASSPRDRGTDTQYF; v_gene: TRBV5-1; abundance: .; j_gene: TRBJ2-3; d_gene: TRBD1
CDR3nt: TGCGCCAGCAGCCAAGATCTTACGGGAGGATGGGATACGCAGTATTTT; CDR3aa: CASSQDLTGGWDTQYF; v_gene: TRBV4-3; abundance: .; j_gene: TRBJ2-3; d_gene: TRBD2
CDR3nt: TGCGCCAGCAGCCTTCGGGAGAATATAGATACGCAGTATTTT; CDR3aa: CASSLRENIDTQYF; v_gene: TRBV5-1; abundance: .; j_gene: TRBJ2-3; d_gene: .
CDR3nt: TGTGCCAGCAGTCAACAGGGGCCTGTCTCTGGAAACACCATATATTTT; CDR3aa: CASSQQGPVSGNTIYF; v_gene: TRBV2; abundance: .; j_gene: TRBJ1-3; d_gene: TRBD1
CDR3nt: TGTGCCAGCAGCAAACAATTATCGGGTGAAGCTTTCTTT; CDR3aa: CASSKQLSGEAFF; v_gene: TRBV7-3; abundance: .; j_gene: TRBJ1-1; d_gene: .
CDR3nt: TGTGCCAGTAGTATGGGGTCCGGGTCAGGGGGGTCTAGAAATGAGCAGTTCTTC; CDR3aa: CASSMGSGSGGSRNEQFF; v_gene: TRBV19; abundance: .; j_gene: TRBJ2-1; d_gene: .
CDR3nt: TGTGCCTGGAGTGCCAGACGGGGGGGTGAAGCTTTCTTT; CDR3aa: CAWSARRGGEAFF; v_gene: TRBV30; abundance: .; j_gene: TRBJ1-1; d_gene: .
CDR3nt: TGTGCCAGCCGCGGACGGGAGAATGAGCAGTTCTTC; CDR3aa: CASRGRENEQFF; v_gene: TRBV21-1; abundance: .; j_gene: TRBJ2-1; d_gene: .
CDR3nt: TGCGCCAGCAGCTCCTCCTCCGTAGCGGGAGGCCCTTACAATGAGCAGTTCTTC; CDR3aa: CASSSSSVAGGPYNEQFF; v_gene: TRBV5-1; abundance: .; j_gene: TRBJ2-1; d_gene: TRBD2
CDR3nt: TGTGCCAGCAGTTCACAACCAACAGGGAACTACGAGCAGTACTTC; CDR3aa: CASSSQPTGNYEQYF; v_gene: TRBV28; abundance: .; j_gene: TRBJ2-7; d_gene: .
CDR3nt: TGCGCCAGCAGCCAAGATCCCGGACACAGCTACGAGCAGTACTTC; CDR3aa: CASSQDPGHSYEQYF; v_gene: TRBV4-1; abundance: .; j_gene: TRBJ2-7; d_gene: .
CDR3nt: TGTGCCAGCTCACCATCTAGATCAGAGACCCAGTACTTC; CDR3aa: CASSPSRSETQYF; v_gene: TRBV18; abundance: .; j_gene: TRBJ2-5; d_gene: .
CDR3nt: TGTGCCATCAGTGTTAGGGGACAAAGCTCCTACGAGCAGTACTTC; CDR3aa: CAISVRGQSSYEQYF; v_gene: TRBV10-3; abundance: .; j_gene: TRBJ2-7; d_gene: .
CDR3nt: TGTGCCAGCAGCGTAGGGGCGGGGAGCTCCTACAATGAGCAGTTCTTC; CDR3aa: CASSVGAGSSYNEQFF; v_gene: TRBV9; abundance: .; j_gene: TRBJ2-1; d_gene: .
CDR3nt: TGTGCCAGCAGCGCCGGGACAGGGGGCTTATACGAGCAGTACTTC; CDR3aa: CASSAGTGGLYEQYF; v_gene: TRBV9; abundance: .; j_gene: TRBJ2-7; d_gene: TRBD1
CDR3nt: TGTGCCAGAAGCTTCCGACAGGGCGGCCACAAAAATTCACCCCTCCACTTT; CDR3aa: CARSFRQGGHKNSPLHF; v_gene: TRBV5-3; abundance: .; j_gene: TRBJ1-6; d_gene: TRBD1
CDR3nt: TGTGCCAGCAGGGGTGGACAGAGGGGTTCACCCCTCCACTTT; CDR3aa: CASRGGQRGSPLHF; v_gene: TRBV28; abundance: .; j_gene: TRBJ1-6; d_gene: .
CDR3nt: TGCGCCAGCAGCTTGGGGGGAGAAAACACCATATATTTT; CDR3aa: CASSLGGENTIYF; v_gene: TRBV5-1; abundance: .; j_gene: TRBJ1-3; d_gene: .
CDR3nt: TGCGCCAGCAGCTTGGATGGTACCGGGTTTGGGTACTTT; CDR3aa: CASSLDGTGFGYF; v_gene: TRBV5-1; abundance: .; j_gene: TRBJ1-6; d_gene: .
CDR3nt: TGTGCCAGCAGTCGTACAGGGTCCACTGAAGCTTTCTTT; CDR3aa: CASSRTGSTEAFF; v_gene: TRBV4-2; abundance: once; j_gene: TRBJ1-1; d_gene: .
CDR3nt: TGCAGCGTCCCCTCCCCACAGAACACTGAAGCTTTCTTT; CDR3aa: CSVPSPQNTEAFF; v_gene: TRBV29-1; abundance: .; j_gene: TRBJ1-1; d_gene: .
CDR3nt: TGTGCCAGCAGTTACCTGGCGGGAGGGCAAGAGACCCAGTACTTC; CDR3aa: CASSYLAGGQETQYF; v_gene: TRBV6-2/TRBV6-3; abundance: .; j_gene: TRBJ2-5; d_gene: TRBD2